This TCR beta chain comes out of a study of regulatory T cells in long-lasting Graves disease. Time point defined: newly diagnosed GD, antithyroid drugs for less than 3 months. RNA isolated from PBMCs was used to make the TCR library. Patients met American Thyroid Association criteria for Graves' disease. Patient provenance is recorded as an endocrinology department in Xi'an, China. Libraries of TCR beta came from iRepertoire HTBI primers plus Arm-PCR of CDR3 regions. TCRdb re-analysed the multiplex PCR reads in MiXCR, keeping a single row per CDR3 protein. The sample carries hundreds of thousands of distinct CDR3 sequences, 16% recorded once. This clonotype was seen a few times. This CDR3 is built from 14 residues. Per the germline V gene, CDR1 is SGHRS and CDR2 is YFSETQ. The ends were cut back, 0 bases at V and 3 bases at J, with 7 bases in the middle. This sample was also put to use in a study of T cells in Graves' hyperthyroidism and ophthalmopathy. That source adds: A lack of ophthalmopathy progression within 18 months defined stable Graves' hyperthyroidism. Stable hyperthyroidism was told apart from ophthalmopathy by a model built on 13 V-J features.

This chain links TRBV5-1 with TRBJ2-1; D gene ambiguous. The receptor comes from a young man with Graves disease. The sample was peripheral blood mononuclear cells (PBMCs), taken at new diagnosis, from a patient treated with antithyroid drugs. This CDR3 is CASSLAKHYNEQFF. For the CDR3, the DNA is TGCGCCAGCAGCTTGGCCAAGCACTACAATGAGCAGTTCTTC. The full variable domain, completed using reference TRBV5-1 and TRBJ2-1, is KAGVTQTPRYLIKTRGQQVTLSCSPISGHRSVSWYQQTPGQGLQFLFEYFSETQRNKGNFPGRFSGRQFSNSRSEMNVSTLELGDSALYLCASSLAKHYNEQFFGPGTRLTVL.